This entry features one T cell receptor beta chain sequence. Antigen: not known. The sample originates from a study of cytomegalovirus exposure and HLA in healthy donors. Study-wide results and caveats: A list of roughly 160 TCR beta chains associated with cytomegalovirus was given.

Measured with immunoSEQ multiplex PCR; TCRdb has only the in-frame clones, and not every one. The sample carries more than 55,000 clones, roughly 90% recorded once. Trimming took 6 bases from V and 3 from J, leaving 3 bases between them. This CDR3 contains 10 residues. Germline V gene sequence: CDR1 KGHSH, CDR2 LQKENI. Sequences were obtained from PBMCs. The TCR was taken from a woman between 18 and 29 years old in good health and CMV-seronegative. The gene calls are TRBV18 and TRBJ2-7; D is undetermined. The CDR3: CASSGYEQYF. The CDR3 bases are TGTGCCAGCTCCGGCTACGAGCAGTACTTC.